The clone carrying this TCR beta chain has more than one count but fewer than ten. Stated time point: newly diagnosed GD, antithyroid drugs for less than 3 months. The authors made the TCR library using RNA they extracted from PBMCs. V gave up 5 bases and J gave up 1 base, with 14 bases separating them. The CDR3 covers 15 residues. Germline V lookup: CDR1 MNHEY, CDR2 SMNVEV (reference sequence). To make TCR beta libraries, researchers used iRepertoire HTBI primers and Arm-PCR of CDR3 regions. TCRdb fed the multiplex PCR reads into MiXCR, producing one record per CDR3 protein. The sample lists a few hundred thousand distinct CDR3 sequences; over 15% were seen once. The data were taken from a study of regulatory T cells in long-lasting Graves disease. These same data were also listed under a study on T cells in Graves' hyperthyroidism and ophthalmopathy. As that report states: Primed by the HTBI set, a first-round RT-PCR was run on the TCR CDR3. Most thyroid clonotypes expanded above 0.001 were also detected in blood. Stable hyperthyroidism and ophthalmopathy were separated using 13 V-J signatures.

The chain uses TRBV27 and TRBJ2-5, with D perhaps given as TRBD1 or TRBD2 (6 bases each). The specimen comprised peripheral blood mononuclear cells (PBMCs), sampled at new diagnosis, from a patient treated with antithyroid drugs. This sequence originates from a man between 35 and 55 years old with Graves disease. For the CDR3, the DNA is TGTGCCAGCAGTCCGGAGGGACAAACCCAAGAGACCCAGTACTTC. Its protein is CASSPEGQTQETQYF.